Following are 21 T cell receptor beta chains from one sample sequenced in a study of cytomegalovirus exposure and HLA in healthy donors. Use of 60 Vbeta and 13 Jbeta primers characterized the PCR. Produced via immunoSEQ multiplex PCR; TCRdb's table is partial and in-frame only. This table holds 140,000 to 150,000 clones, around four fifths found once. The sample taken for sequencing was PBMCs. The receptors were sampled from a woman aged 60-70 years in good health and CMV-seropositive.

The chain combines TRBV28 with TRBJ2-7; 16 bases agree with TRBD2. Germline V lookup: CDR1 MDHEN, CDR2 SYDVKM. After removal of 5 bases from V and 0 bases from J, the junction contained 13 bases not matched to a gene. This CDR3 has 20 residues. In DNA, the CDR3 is TGTGCCAGCAGTGATCAACTCGGGACTAGCGGGAGGGTCCTCTCCTACGAGCAGTACTTC. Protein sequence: CASSDQLGTSGRVLSYEQYF.

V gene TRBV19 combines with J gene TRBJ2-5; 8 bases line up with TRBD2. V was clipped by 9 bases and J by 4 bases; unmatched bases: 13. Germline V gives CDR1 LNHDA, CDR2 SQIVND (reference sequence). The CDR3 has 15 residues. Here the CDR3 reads CASRIYAGGLETQYF. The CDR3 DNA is TGTGCCAGCCGTATCTATGCGGGAGGACTAGAGACCCAGTACTTC.

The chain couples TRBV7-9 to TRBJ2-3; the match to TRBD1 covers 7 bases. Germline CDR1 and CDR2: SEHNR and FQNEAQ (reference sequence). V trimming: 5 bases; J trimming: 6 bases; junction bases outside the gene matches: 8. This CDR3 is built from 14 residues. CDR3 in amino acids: CASSPGQRADTQYF. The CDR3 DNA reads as TGTGCCAGCAGCCCGGGACAGAGAGCGGATACGCAGTATTTT.

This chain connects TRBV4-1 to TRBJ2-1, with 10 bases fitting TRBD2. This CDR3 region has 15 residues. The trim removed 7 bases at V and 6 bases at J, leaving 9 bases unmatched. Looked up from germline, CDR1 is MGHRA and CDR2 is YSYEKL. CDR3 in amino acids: CASTWTSGVFNEQFF. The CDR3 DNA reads TGCGCCAGCACTTGGACTAGCGGTGTGTTCAATGAGCAGTTCTTC.

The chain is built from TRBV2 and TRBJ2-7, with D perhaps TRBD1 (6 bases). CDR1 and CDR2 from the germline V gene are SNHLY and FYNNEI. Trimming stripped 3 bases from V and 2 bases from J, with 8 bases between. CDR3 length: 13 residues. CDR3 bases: TGTGCCAGCAGTGACAGGGGTACCTACGAGCAGTACTTC. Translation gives CASSDRGTYEQYF.

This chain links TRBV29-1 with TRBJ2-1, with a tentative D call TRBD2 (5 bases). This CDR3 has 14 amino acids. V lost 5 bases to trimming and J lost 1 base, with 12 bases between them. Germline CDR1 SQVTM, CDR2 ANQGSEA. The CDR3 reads CSVKGGRSYNEQFF. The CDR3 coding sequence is TGCAGCGTTAAGGGCGGGCGGTCCTACAATGAGCAGTTCTTC.

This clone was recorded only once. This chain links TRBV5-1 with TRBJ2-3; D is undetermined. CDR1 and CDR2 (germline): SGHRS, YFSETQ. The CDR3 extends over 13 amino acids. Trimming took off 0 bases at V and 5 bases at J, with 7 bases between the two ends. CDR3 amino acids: CASSLARGDTQYF. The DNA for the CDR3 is TGCGCCAGCAGCTTGGCTAGAGGAGATACGCAGTATTTT.

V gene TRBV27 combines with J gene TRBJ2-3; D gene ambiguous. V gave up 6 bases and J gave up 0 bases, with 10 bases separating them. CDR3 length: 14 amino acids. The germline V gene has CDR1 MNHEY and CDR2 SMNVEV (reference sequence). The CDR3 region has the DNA TGTGCCAGCAGGCCCCGGGTCAGCACAGATACGCAGTATTTT. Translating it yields CASRPRVSTDTQYF.

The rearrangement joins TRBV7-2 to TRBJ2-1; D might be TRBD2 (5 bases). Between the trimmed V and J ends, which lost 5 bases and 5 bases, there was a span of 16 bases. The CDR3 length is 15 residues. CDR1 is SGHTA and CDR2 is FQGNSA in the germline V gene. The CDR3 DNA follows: TGTGCCAGCAGCCCCCGGGGTCCCCAAAACAATGAGCAGTTCTTC. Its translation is CASSPRGPQNNEQFF. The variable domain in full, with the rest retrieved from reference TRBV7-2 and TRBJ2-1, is GAGVSQSPSNKVTEKGKDVELRCDPISGHTALYWYRQSLGQGLEFLIYFQGNSAPDKSGLPSDRFSAERTGGSVSTLTIQRTQQEDSAVYLCASSPRGPQNNEQFFGPGTRLTVL.

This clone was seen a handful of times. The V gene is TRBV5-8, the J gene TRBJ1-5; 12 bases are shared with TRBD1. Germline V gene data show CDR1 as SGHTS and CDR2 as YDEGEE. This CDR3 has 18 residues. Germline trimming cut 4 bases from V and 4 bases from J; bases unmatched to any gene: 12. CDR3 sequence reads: CASSPRDRGLSGNQPQHF. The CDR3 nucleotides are TGTGCCAGCAGCCCCCGGGACAGGGGGCTAAGTGGTAATCAGCCCCAGCATTTT.

DNA of the CDR3: TGTGCCAGCAGTGTCCCCGACAGGGTTGCCTACGAGCAGTACTTC. Translating gives CASSVPDRVAYEQYF. The gene calls are TRBV2 and TRBJ2-7; TRBD1 agrees at 7 bases. CDR3 length equals 15 residues. V shed 4 bases, J shed 2 bases, and the junction held 8 bases outside the gene matches. CDR1 and CDR2 (germline): SNHLY, FYNNEI.

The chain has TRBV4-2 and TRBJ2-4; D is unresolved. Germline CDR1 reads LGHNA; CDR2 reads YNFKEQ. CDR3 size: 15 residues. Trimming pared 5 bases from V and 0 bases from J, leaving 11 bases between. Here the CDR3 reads CASSEAELAKNIQYF. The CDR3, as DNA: TGTGCCAGCAGCGAGGCGGAACTAGCCAAAAACATTCAGTACTTC.

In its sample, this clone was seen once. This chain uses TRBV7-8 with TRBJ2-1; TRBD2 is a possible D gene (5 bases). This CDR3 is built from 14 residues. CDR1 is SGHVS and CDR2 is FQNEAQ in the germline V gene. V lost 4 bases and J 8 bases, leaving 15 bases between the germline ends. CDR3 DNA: TGTGCCAGCAGCTACCTCGGGGAAGGGTATGAGCAGTTCTTC. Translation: CASSYLGEGYEQFF. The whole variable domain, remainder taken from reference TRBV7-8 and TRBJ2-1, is GAGVSQSPRYKVAKRGQDVALRCDPISGHVSLFWYQQALGQGPEFLTYFQNEAQLDKSGLPSDRFFAERPEGSVSTLKIQRTQQEDSAVYLCASSYLGEGYEQFFGPGTRLTVL.

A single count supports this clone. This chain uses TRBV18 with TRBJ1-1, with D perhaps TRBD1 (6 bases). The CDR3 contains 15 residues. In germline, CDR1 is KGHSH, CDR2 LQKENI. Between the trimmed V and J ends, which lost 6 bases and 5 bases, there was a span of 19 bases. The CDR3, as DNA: TGTGCCAGCTCTTCTTCACAGGGTTTGGGAACTGAAGCTTTCTTT. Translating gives CASSSSQGLGTEAFF.

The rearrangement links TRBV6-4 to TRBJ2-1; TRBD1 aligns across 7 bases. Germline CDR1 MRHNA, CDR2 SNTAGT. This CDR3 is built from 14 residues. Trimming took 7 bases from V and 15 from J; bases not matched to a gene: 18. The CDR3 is CASTLDRVQARGFF. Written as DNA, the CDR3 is TGTGCCAGCACCCTAGACAGGGTCCAAGCTCGTGGGTTCTTC.

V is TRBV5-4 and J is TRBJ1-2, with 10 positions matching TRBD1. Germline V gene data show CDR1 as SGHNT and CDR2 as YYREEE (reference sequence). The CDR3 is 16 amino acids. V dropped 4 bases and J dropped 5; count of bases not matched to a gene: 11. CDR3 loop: CASSGATGGAPYGYTF. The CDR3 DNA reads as TGTGCCAGCAGCGGTGCGACAGGGGGCGCGCCGTATGGCTACACCTTC.

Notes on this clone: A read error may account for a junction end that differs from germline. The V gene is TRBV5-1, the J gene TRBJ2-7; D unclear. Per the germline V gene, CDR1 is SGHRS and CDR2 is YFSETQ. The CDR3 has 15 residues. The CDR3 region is CASILESGFEYEQYF. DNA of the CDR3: TGCGCCAGCATCTTGGAATCCGGGTTTGAGTACGAGCAGTACTTC.

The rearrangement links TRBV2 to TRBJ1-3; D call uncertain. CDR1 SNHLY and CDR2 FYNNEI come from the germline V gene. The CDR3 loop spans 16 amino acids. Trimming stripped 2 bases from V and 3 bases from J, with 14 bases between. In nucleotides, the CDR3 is TGTGCCAGCAGTGAAAGAGCCCGGACTCTTGGAAACACCATATATTTT. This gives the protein CASSERARTLGNTIYF. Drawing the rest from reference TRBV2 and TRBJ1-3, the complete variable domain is EPEVTQTPSHQVTQMGQEVILRCVPISNHLYFYWYRQILGQKVEFLVSFYNNEISEKSEIFDDQFSVERPDGSNFTLKIRSTKLEDSAMYFCASSERARTLGNTIYFGEGSWLTVV.

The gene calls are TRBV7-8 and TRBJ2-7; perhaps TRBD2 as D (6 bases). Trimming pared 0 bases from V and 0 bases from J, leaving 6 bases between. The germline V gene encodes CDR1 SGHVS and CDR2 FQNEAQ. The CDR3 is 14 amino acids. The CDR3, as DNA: TGTGCCAGCAGCTTAGCGCGGGGCTCCTACGAGCAGTACTTC. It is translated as CASSLARGSYEQYF. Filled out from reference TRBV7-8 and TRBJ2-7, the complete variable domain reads GAGVSQSPRYKVAKRGQDVALRCDPISGHVSLFWYQQALGQGPEFLTYFQNEAQLDKSGLPSDRFFAERPEGSVSTLKIQRTQQEDSAVYLCASSLARGSYEQYFGPGTRLTVT.

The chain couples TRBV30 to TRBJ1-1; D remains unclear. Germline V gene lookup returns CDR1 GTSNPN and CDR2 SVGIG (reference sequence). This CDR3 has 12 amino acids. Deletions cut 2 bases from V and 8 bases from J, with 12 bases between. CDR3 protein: CAWSWTRREAFF. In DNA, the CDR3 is TGTGCCTGGAGTTGGACCCGGAGGGAAGCTTTCTTT. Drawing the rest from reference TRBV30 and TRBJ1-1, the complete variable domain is SQTIHQWPATLVQPVGSPLSLECTVEGTSNPNLYWYRQAAGRGLQLLFYSVGIGQISSEVPQNLSASRPQDRQFILSSKKLLLSDSGFYLCAWSWTRREAFFGQGTRLTVV.

This CDR3 is CASSLVGGGPTQYF. The CDR3 DNA sequence: TGTGCCAGCAGCTTAGTAGGGGGCGGCCCCACCCAGTACTTC. The genes are TRBV7-9 and TRBJ2-5; 7 nucleotides agree with TRBD1. In germline, CDR1 is SEHNR, CDR2 FQNEAQ (reference sequence). This CDR3 is 14 amino acids long. Trimming took 1 base from V and 8 from J; bases not matched to a gene: 7.